These 27 T cell receptor beta chains share one sample of origin, sequenced in a study of blood T cell repertoires in COVID-19. Profiled with immunoSEQ multiplex PCR; TCRdb holds only in-frame clones, not every one. The table shows around 80,000 clones, with roughly 80% occurring only once. The sequenced material came from peripheral blood. The receptors shown here come from a woman older than 75 with active or convalescent COVID-19.

The genes are TRBV5-1 and TRBJ2-5; 8 bases line up with TRBD1. CDR1 and CDR2 (germline): SGHRS, YFSETQ. The CDR3 is 13 residues long. J lost 9 bases, V lost 0 bases, and 4 bases had no gene match. CDR3 in amino acids: CASSLGQGISQYF. The CDR3 DNA is TGCGCCAGCAGCTTGGGACAGGGGATTTCCCAGTACTTC.

The chain has TRBV28 and TRBJ2-7; 9 nucleotides align to TRBD1. From germline, CDR1 is MDHEN and CDR2 SYDVKM. V gave up 2 bases and J gave up 7 bases; unmatched junction bases: 9. The CDR3 is made up of 15 amino acids. CDR3 loop: CASSLSGTGFDEQYF. The CDR3 DNA reads as TGTGCCAGCAGTTTAAGCGGGACAGGGTTTGATGAGCAGTACTTC.

The gene calls are TRBV4-1 and TRBJ2-2; TRBD1 aligns across 9 bases. The CDR3 is 18 amino acids. Germline CDR1 MGHRA, CDR2 YSYEKL. The trim removed 5 bases at V and 1 base at J, leaving 11 bases unmatched. As DNA, the CDR3 is TGCGCCAGCAGCTACCCAGCCCCGGGACAGGGGAACACCGGGGAGCTGTTTTTT. Protein product: CASSYPAPGQGNTGELFF.

This chain joins TRBV6-5 and TRBJ1-2, with 8 bases lining up with TRBD1. Germline V gives CDR1 MNHEY, CDR2 SVGAGI. Losses at the gene ends were 4 bases for V and 0 bases for J; bases not matched to a gene: 1. The CDR3 totals 14 residues. The CDR3 region has the DNA TGTGCCAGCAGTTTGGGACAGGCTAACTATGGCTACACCTTC. Encoded protein: CASSLGQANYGYTF.

V usage is TRBV19 and J usage is TRBJ2-1; possibly TRBD2 for D (6 bases). The germline CDR1 and CDR2 sequences are LNHDA and SQIVND (reference sequence). With 7 bases removed from V and 4 bases from J, the gap between germline ends came to 20 bases. The CDR3 covers 16 residues. Here the CDR3 DNA reads TGTGCCAGTACCACTTCCAAGGGAGGAGCTTACAATGAGCAGTTCTTC. Its protein is CASTTSKGGAYNEQFF.

The V and J genes are TRBV7-9 and TRBJ2-5, with 8 nucleotides matching TRBD2. Germline CDR1 is SEHNR and CDR2 is FQNEAQ (reference sequence). Trimming at V came to 0 bases and at J to 5 bases, leaving 5 bases not matched to a gene. The CDR3 consists of 15 residues. Here the CDR3 DNA reads TGTGCCAGCAGCTTAGCCACAGCGGGGGCGGAGACCCAGTACTTC. Amino acids: CASSLATAGAETQYF.

The CDR3 loop reads CASSGRDRGSGELFF. The CDR3 nucleotides are TGTGCCAGCAGCGGCCGGGACAGGGGTAGTGGGGAGCTGTTTTTT. The chain joins TRBV9 to TRBJ2-2, with 10 bases identical to TRBD1. The junction had 7 bases not matched to a gene; V was cut back by 3 bases and J by 8 bases. This CDR3 has 15 residues. Per germline, CDR1 SGDLS and CDR2 YYNGEE.

The rearrangement links TRBV12-5 to TRBJ1-2; 7 nucleotides agree with TRBD1. The CDR3 is 13 amino acids. With 7 bases clipped from V and 6 bases from J, the junction kept 8 bases outside the gene matches. The germline V gene has CDR1 LGHNT and CDR2 FRNRAP. Written as DNA, the CDR3 is TGTGCTAGTGCCATAGACAGGGTCAATGGCTACACCTTC. Encoded protein: CASAIDRVNGYTF. Variable domain in full (rest from reference TRBV12-5 and TRBJ1-2): DARVTQTPRHKVTEMGQEVTMRCQPILGHNTVFWYRQTMMQGLELLAYFRNRAPLDDSGMPKDRFSAEMPDATLATLKIQPSEPRDSAVYFCASAIDRVNGYTFGSGTRLTVV.

This clone appeared a few times. V and J are TRBV19 and TRBJ1-2, with D possibly being TRBD1 (6 bases). The CDR3 totals 13 residues. V gave up 3 bases and J gave up 7 bases, with 12 bases separating them. Germline V gene lookup returns CDR1 LNHDA and CDR2 SQIVND (reference sequence). DNA for the CDR3: TGTGCCAGTAGTATTAACAGGGATCGTGGCTACACCTTC. Protein: CASSINRDRGYTF.

About this clone: Mismatch with germline at one junction end may stem from a read error. The V call is TRBV28, the J call TRBJ2-3; D is possibly TRBD1 (5 bases). CDR3 length: 11 amino acids. Germline CDR1 reads MDHEN; CDR2 reads SYDVKM. In DNA form, the CDR3 reads TGTGCCAGCACTGGCACAGGTACGCAGTATTTT. Translated: CASTGTGTQYF.

This clone was recorded a few times. The V and J genes are TRBV6-6 and TRBJ1-1; 11 bases fit TRBD1. Germline CDR1 and CDR2: MNHNY and SVGAGI (reference sequence). Unmatched junction bases numbered 3, after V lost 6 bases and J lost 3 bases. CDR3 length equals 14 residues. This CDR3 is CASRGQGADTEAFF. CDR3 coding DNA: TGTGCCAGCAGAGGACAGGGGGCGGACACTGAAGCTTTCTTT.

This chain links TRBV5-1 with TRBJ1-2, with a weak D call TRBD1 (5 bases). Trimming took 6 bases from V and 6 from J, leaving 21 bases between them. The length of the CDR3 is 15 residues. Germline assignment: CDR1 SGHRS and CDR2 YFSETQ. CDR3: CASTHGDPRRDGYTF. The DNA for the CDR3 is TGCGCCAGCACGCACGGGGACCCCCGGAGGGATGGCTACACCTTC.

This chain uses TRBV11-2 with TRBJ1-6; 10 bases match TRBD1. Trimming cost V 6 bases and J 5 bases; bases outside gene matches: 4. Germline CDR1 is SGHAT and CDR2 is FQNNGV. This CDR3 comprises 15 residues. The CDR3 DNA reads TGTGCCAGCAGTCTGACAGGGGGCGATAATTCACCCCTCCACTTT. Protein product: CASSLTGGDNSPLHF.

The J gene is TRBJ1-2, the V gene TRBV12-5; D may be TRBD1 (6 bases). V was shortened by 1 base and J by 0 bases, with 12 bases between the two germline ends. The length of the CDR3 is 16 residues. Per germline, CDR1 LGHNT and CDR2 FRNRAP. The CDR3 DNA sequence: TGTGCTAGTGGTTTGGACCCGGGACACCCTAACTATGGCTACACCTTC. Translation gives CASGLDPGHPNYGYTF.

This clone appeared a few times. At the DNA level, this CDR3 is encoded by other sequences in the same sample as well. V is TRBV7-2 and J is TRBJ1-6, with D tentatively TRBD1 (6 bases). V dropped 8 bases and J dropped 2 bases, with 7 bases sitting between them. The length of the CDR3 is 13 residues. Germline V gene lookup returns CDR1 SGHTA and CDR2 FQGNSA. This CDR3 is CASRTAYNSPLHF. CDR3 nucleotide sequence: TGTGCCAGCCGGACAGCCTATAATTCACCCCTCCACTTT.

The chain uses TRBV5-6 and TRBJ2-1, with 8 positions matching TRBD1. Germline assignment: CDR1 SGHDT and CDR2 YYEEEE. This CDR3 contains 12 residues. The junction had 7 bases not matched to a gene; V was cut back by 3 bases and J by 14 bases. CDR3 coding DNA: TGTGCCAGCAGCTCCACGACAGGGGAGAAGTTCTTC. Residues: CASSSTTGEKFF.

V is TRBV12-3 or TRBV12-4 and J is TRBJ1-2; D is undetermined. The CDR3 length is 13 residues. Trimming left V 5 bases short and J 4 bases short, with 11 bases between. Written as DNA, the CDR3 is TGTGCCAGCAGTAACCTACAGTTCTATGGCTACACCTTC. Protein: CASSNLQFYGYTF.

The chain couples TRBV4-1 to TRBJ1-2; 9 nucleotides match TRBD1. This CDR3 is 15 amino acids long. V lost 1 base, J lost 7 bases, and 7 bases stayed unmatched. In germline, CDR1 is MGHRA, CDR2 YSYEKL. The CDR3 is CASSQGRQGDVGYTF. In nucleotides, the CDR3 is TGCGCCAGCAGCCAAGGGAGACAGGGGGATGTTGGCTACACCTTC.

The rearrangement joins TRBV19 to TRBJ2-6, with TRBD1 matching over 10 bases. This CDR3 is 18 amino acids long. Per the germline V gene, CDR1 is LNHDA and CDR2 is SQIVND (reference sequence). Trimming at V came to 5 bases and at J to 4 bases, leaving 11 bases not matched to a gene. The DNA for the CDR3 is TGTGCCAGTAGTGGGGGCCGGGACAGGGGCCCCGGGGCCAACGTCCTGACTTTC. It is translated as CASSGGRDRGPGANVLTF.

The chain employs TRBV13 and TRBJ2-3; D unclear. Trimming cost V 0 bases and J 4 bases, with 17 bases left between them. The CDR3 has 17 residues. Germline-derived CDR1 and CDR2 are PRHDT and FYEKMQ (reference sequence). DNA of the CDR3: TGTGCCAGCAGCTTAGGCCTCGAAAGGAGATTCGCAGATACGCAGTATTTT. Protein: CASSLGLERRFADTQYF.

The chain employs TRBV3-1 (or the pseudogene TRBV3-2) and TRBJ2-3, with TRBD2 matching over 8 bases. Per the germline V gene, CDR1 is LGHDT and CDR2 is YNNKEL (reference sequence). The junction had 5 bases not matched to a gene; V was cut back by 6 bases and J by 0 bases. CDR3 size: 15 residues. The CDR3 sequence: CASREQRGSTDTQYF. For the CDR3, the DNA is TGTGCCAGCAGGGAGCAGCGGGGGAGCACAGATACGCAGTATTTT.

The chain links TRBV18 to TRBJ2-3; 7 nucleotides match TRBD1. The germline gives CDR1 KGHSH, CDR2 LQKENI. There are 14 residues in the CDR3. V shed 3 bases, J shed 4 bases, and the junction held 4 bases outside the gene matches. CDR3 residues: CASSPTGAPDTQYF. CDR3 nucleotide sequence: TGTGCCAGCTCACCCACAGGGGCCCCAGATACGCAGTATTTT. Looking up the rest from reference TRBV18 and TRBJ2-3 gives the full variable domain: NAGVMQNPRHLVRRRGQEARLRCSPMKGHSHVYWYRQLPEEGLKFMVYLQKENIIDESGMPKERFSAEFPKEGPSILRIQQVVRGDSAAYFCASSPTGAPDTQYFGPGTRLTVL.

CDR3 residues: CASSQEAPPETQYF. CDR3 nucleotide sequence: TGCGCCAGCAGCCAAGAGGCCCCCCCAGAGACCCAGTACTTC. The chain links TRBV4-1 to TRBJ2-5; no reliable D call. This CDR3 comprises 14 residues. Germline CDR1 and CDR2: MGHRA and YSYEKL. Trimming left V 0 bases short and J 4 bases short, with 9 bases between.

Only one count was recorded for this clone. V is TRBV4-2 and J is TRBJ2-2; 7 nucleotides align to TRBD1. The germline CDR1 and CDR2 sequences are LGHNA and YNFKEQ. The CDR3 consists of 16 residues. J lost 3 bases, V lost 3 bases, and 7 bases had no gene match. In nucleotides, the CDR3 is TGTGCCAGCAGCCAGAAGGGGGCGGGCGACACCGGGGAGCTGTTTTTT. Translated: CASSQKGAGDTGELFF.

The rearrangement links TRBV7-2 to TRBJ2-7, with D possibly TRBD1 on 5 matching bases. In germline, CDR1 is SGHTA, CDR2 FQGNSA. Trimming left V 5 bases short and J 2 bases short, with 13 bases between. This CDR3 is 14 amino acids long. For the CDR3, the DNA is TGTGCCAGCAGCACGCACCAGGGTACCTACGAGCAGTACTTC. Amino acid sequence: CASSTHQGTYEQYF.

The chain combines TRBV15 with TRBJ2-2, with 14 positions matching TRBD2. Germline CDR1 is LNHNV and CDR2 is YYDKDF (reference sequence). This CDR3 spans 20 amino acids. The junction had 7 bases not matched to a gene; V was cut back by 1 base and J by 0 bases. CDR3 in DNA: TGTGCCACCAGCAGAGGGTGGGGACTAGCGGGAGTAGCGAACACCGGGGAGCTGTTTTTT. This gives the protein CATSRGWGLAGVANTGELFF.

This clone was detected once. The V gene is TRBV7-2, the J gene TRBJ2-7; tentative D call: TRBD2 (6 bases). The CDR3 is 14 residues long. The germline V gene encodes CDR1 SGHTA and CDR2 FQGNSA. V was cut by 1 base and J by 10 bases, with 17 bases left in between. This CDR3 is CASSLGLVPPDQYF. DNA of the CDR3: TGTGCCAGCAGCTTAGGACTAGTTCCCCCCGATCAGTACTTC.